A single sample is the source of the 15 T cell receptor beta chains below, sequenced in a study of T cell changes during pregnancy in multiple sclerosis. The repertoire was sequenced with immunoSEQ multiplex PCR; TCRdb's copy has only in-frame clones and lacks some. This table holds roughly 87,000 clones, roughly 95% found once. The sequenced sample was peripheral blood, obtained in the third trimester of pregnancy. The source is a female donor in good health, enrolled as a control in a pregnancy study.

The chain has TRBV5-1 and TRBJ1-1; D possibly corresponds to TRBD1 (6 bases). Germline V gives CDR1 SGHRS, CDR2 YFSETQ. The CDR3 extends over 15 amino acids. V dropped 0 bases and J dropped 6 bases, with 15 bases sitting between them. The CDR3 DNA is TGCGCCAGCAGCTTGGCCCCCAGTGGGGGCTCTGAAGCTTTCTTT. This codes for CASSLAPSGGSEAFF.

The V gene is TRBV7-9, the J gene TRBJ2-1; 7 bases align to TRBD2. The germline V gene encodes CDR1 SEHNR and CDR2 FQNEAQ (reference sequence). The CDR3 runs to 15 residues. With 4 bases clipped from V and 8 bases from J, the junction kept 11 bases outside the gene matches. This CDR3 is CASSSDGRPAHEQFF. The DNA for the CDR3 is TGTGCCAGCAGCTCTGACGGGAGGCCCGCCCATGAGCAGTTCTTC.

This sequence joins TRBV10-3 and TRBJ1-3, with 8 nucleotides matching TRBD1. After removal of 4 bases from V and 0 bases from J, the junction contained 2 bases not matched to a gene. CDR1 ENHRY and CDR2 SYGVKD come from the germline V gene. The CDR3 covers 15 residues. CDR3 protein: CAISGTGNSGNTIYF. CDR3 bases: TGTGCCATCAGTGGGACAGGGAACTCTGGAAACACCATATATTTT.

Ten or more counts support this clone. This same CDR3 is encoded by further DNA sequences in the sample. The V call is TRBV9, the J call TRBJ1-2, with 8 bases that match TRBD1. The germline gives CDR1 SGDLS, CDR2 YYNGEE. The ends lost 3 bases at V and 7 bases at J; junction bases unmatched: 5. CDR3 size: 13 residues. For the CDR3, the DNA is TGTGCCAGCAGCGAACAGGGGGTGGGTGGCTACACCTTC. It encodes CASSEQGVGGYTF.

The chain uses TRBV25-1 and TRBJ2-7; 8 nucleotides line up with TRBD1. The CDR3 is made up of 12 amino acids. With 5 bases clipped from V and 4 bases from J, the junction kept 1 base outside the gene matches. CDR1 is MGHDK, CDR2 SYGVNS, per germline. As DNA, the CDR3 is TGTGCCAGCAGTACAGGGGGTTACGAGCAGTACTTC. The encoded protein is CASSTGGYEQYF.

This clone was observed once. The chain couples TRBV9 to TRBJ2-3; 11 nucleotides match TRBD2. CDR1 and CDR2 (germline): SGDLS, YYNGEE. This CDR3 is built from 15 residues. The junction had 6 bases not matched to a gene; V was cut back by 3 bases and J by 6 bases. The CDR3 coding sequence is TGTGCCAGCAGCGGAACTAGCGGGAGACACGATACGCAGTATTTT. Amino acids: CASSGTSGRHDTQYF.

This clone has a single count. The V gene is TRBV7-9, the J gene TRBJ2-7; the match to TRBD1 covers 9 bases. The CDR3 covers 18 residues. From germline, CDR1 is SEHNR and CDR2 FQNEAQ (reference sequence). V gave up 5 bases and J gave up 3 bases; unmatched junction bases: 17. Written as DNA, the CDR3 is TGTGCCAGCAGCCCACCCCTTGCCGGGACAGGGAGGCTCTACGAGCAGTACTTC. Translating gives CASSPPLAGTGRLYEQYF.

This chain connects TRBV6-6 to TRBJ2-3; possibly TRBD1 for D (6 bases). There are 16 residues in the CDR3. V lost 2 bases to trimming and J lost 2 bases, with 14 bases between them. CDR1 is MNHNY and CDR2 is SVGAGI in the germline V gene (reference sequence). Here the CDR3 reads CASSYGGTPLTDTQYF. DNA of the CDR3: TGTGCCAGCAGTTACGGTGGGACACCACTCACAGATACGCAGTATTTT.

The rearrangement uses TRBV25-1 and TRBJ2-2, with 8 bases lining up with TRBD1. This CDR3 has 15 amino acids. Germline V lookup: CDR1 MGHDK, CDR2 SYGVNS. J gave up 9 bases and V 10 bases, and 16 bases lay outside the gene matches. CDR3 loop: CATGQGRTGQRELFF. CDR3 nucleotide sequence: TGTGCCACCGGACAGGGTCGGACGGGTCAGAGGGAGCTGTTTTTT. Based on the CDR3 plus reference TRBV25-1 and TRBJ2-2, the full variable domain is EADIYQTPRYLVIGTGKKITLECSQTMGHDKMYWYQQDPGMELHLIHYSYGVNSTEKGDLSSESTVSRIRTEHFPLTLESARPSHTSQYLCATGQGRTGQRELFFGEGSRLTVL.

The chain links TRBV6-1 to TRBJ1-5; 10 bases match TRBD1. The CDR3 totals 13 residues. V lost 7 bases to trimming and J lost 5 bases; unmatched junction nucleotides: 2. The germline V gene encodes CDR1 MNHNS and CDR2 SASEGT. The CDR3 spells CASTDRGHQPQHF. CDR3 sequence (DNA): TGTGCCAGCACAGACAGGGGGCATCAGCCCCAGCATTTT.

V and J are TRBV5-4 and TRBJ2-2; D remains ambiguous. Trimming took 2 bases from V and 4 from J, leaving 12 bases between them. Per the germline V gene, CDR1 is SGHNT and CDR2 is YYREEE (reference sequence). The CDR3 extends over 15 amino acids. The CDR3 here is CASSFEQLSTGELFF. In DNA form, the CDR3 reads TGTGCCAGCAGCTTTGAACAGCTTAGCACCGGGGAGCTGTTTTTT.

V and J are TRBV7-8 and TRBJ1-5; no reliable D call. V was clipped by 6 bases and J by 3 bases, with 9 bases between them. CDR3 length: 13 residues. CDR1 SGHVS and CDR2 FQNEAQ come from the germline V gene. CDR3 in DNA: TGTGCCAGCAGGATGGCCGACAATCAGCCCCAGCATTTT. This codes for CASRMADNQPQHF.

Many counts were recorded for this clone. This CDR3 is CASSGQSNTEAFF. The CDR3 coding sequence is TGTGCCAGCTCAGGACAATCGAACACTGAAGCTTTCTTT. The chain joins TRBV18 to TRBJ1-1; tentatively, D is TRBD1 (5 bases). The CDR3 is made up of 13 amino acids. The V end lost 5 bases, the J end lost 1 base, and 8 bases lay between the germline ends. Germline CDR1 and CDR2: KGHSH and LQKENI.

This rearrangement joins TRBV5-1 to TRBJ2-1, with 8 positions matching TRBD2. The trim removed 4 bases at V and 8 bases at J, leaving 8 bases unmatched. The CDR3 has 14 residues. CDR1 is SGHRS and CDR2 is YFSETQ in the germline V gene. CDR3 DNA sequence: TGCGCCAGCAGCCGCGCGGGAGGTTTCGATGAGCAGTTCTTC. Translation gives CASSRAGGFDEQFF.

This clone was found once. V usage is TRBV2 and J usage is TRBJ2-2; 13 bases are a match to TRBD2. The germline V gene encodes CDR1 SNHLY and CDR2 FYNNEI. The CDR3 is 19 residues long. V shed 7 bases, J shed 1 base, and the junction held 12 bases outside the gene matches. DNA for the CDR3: TGTGCCAGCATTCGCCAGGGACTAGCGGGACCCTTGAACACCGGGGAGCTGTTTTTT. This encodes CASIRQGLAGPLNTGELFF.